The 16 T cell receptor beta chains reported below all come from one sample, sequenced in a study of blood T cell repertoires in COVID-19. Only in-frame clones appear in the TCRdb table, and some are missing; sequencing was by immunoSEQ multiplex PCR. The table lists over 150,000 clones, just under 85% of them singletons. The specimen was peripheral blood. Receptor source: a human donor with acute or convalescent COVID-19. The donor label of this sample is uncertain.

The chain carries TRBV24-1 and TRBJ2-3, with 7 bases that match TRBD2. Germline V gives CDR1 KGHDR, CDR2 SFDVKD. V shed 7 bases and J 0 bases; nucleotides not matched to a gene: 9. The CDR3 is 16 residues long. The CDR3 coding sequence is TGTGCCACCAGCCGAGGGTCTAGCGGTAGCACAGATACGCAGTATTTT. Translation gives CATSRGSSGSTDTQYF.

This chain uses TRBV5-6 with TRBJ2-7; perhaps TRBD1 as D (5 bases). The germline V and J ends were trimmed by 0 bases and 6 bases, with 13 bases remaining between them. This CDR3 has 14 residues. Germline CDR1 and CDR2: SGHDT and YYEEEE. CDR3: CASSLGQPGAEQYF. CDR3 coding DNA: TGTGCCAGCAGCTTGGGGCAGCCTGGGGCCGAGCAGTACTTC.

V gene TRBV7-3 combines with J gene TRBJ1-2; D not certain. Trimming took 5 bases from V and 3 from J, leaving 7 bases between them. CDR3 size: 12 residues. In germline, CDR1 is SGHTA, CDR2 FQGTGA. CDR3 nucleotides: TGTGCCAGCAGCCCCGGGGACTATGGCTACACCTTC. Its translation: CASSPGDYGYTF.

The chain carries TRBV2 and TRBJ2-1; maybe TRBD1 (6 bases). V was clipped by 6 bases and J by 1 base, with 16 bases between them. The CDR3 runs to 16 residues. Germline V lookup: CDR1 SNHLY, CDR2 FYNNEI. The DNA of the CDR3 is TGTGCCAGCAGCCGAGTGGGGACAAAGTCCTACAATGAGCAGTTCTTC. As protein: CASSRVGTKSYNEQFF.

This clone was picked up one time. This chain uses TRBV5-1 with TRBJ1-1; D uncertain. V lost 1 base and J lost 2, with 9 bases in between. The CDR3 is 14 residues long. Germline lookup yields CDR1 SGHRS and CDR2 YFSETQ. CDR3 in amino acids: CASSLFAGNTEAFF. The DNA for the CDR3 is TGCGCCAGCAGCTTGTTCGCGGGAAACACTGAAGCTTTCTTT. The full variable domain, its missing parts supplied by reference TRBV5-1 and TRBJ1-1, is KAGVTQTPRYLIKTRGQQVTLSCSPISGHRSVSWYQQTPGQGLQFLFEYFSETQRNKGNFPGRFSGRQFSNSRSEMNVSTLELGDSALYLCASSLFAGNTEAFFGQGTRLTVV.

The rearrangement links TRBV25-1 to TRBJ2-5, with 9 bases matching TRBD1. Germline CDR1 is MGHDK and CDR2 is SYGVNS. V lost 4 bases and J lost 5; bases outside the gene matches: 11. The length of the CDR3 is 16 residues. The CDR3 DNA sequence: TGTGCCAGCAGTGCTCCTCCGGGACAGGGTAAGGAGACCCAGTACTTC. It is translated as CASSAPPGQGKETQYF.

The chain has TRBV3-1 (or the pseudogene TRBV3-2) and TRBJ2-5; a weak D match, TRBD2 (6 bases). The CDR3 runs 17 residues. Germline CDR1 reads LGHDT; CDR2 reads YNNKEL (reference sequence). V dropped 0 bases and J dropped 5 bases, with 19 bases sitting between them. DNA of the CDR3: TGTGCCAGCAGCCAAGATGTTCCGGGGGTATTCGGGGAGACCCAGTACTTC. The encoded protein is CASSQDVPGVFGETQYF.

The gene calls are TRBV5-1 and TRBJ1-4, with 10 nucleotides matching TRBD1. Trimming removed 0 bases from V and 7 bases from J; junction bases left unmatched: 3. Germline V gene lookup returns CDR1 SGHRS and CDR2 YFSETQ. The CDR3 loop spans 15 amino acids. CDR3 DNA sequence: TGCGCCAGCAGCTTGGCGGGACAGGGGACTGAAAAACTGTTTTTT. It translates to CASSLAGQGTEKLFF.

V gene TRBV15 combines with J gene TRBJ2-1; D is possibly TRBD2 (5 bases). The CDR3 covers 15 residues. The V gene lost 0 bases and the J gene lost 5 bases, with 11 bases spanning the gap. Per germline, CDR1 LNHNV and CDR2 YYDKDF (reference sequence). The CDR3, as DNA: TGTGCCACCAGCAGAGATGAGGGCAGACACAATGAGCAGTTCTTC. Its protein product is CATSRDEGRHNEQFF. The complete variable domain, with remaining parts taken from reference TRBV15 and TRBJ2-1, reads DAMVIQNPRYQVTQFGKPVTLSCSQTLNHNVMYWYQQKSSQAPKLLFHYYDKDFNNEADTPDNFQSRRPNTSFCFLDIRSPGLGDTAMYLCATSRDEGRHNEQFFGPGTRLTVL.

This rearrangement joins TRBV5-1 to TRBJ2-3, with 10 bases lining up with TRBD2. Germline values: CDR1 SGHRS, CDR2 YFSETQ. The CDR3 spans 14 residues. Losses at the gene ends were 5 bases for V and 1 base for J; bases not matched to a gene: 1. The CDR3 loop is CASRGLAGTDTQYF. CDR3 nucleotides: TGCGCCAGCAGAGGACTAGCGGGCACAGATACGCAGTATTTT.

The chain couples TRBV7-3 to TRBJ2-3; weak D call: TRBD2 (5 bases). V shed 5 bases and J shed 8 bases, with 11 bases lying between them. Per germline, CDR1 SGHTA and CDR2 FQGTGA. The CDR3 totals 12 residues. The CDR3 DNA reads TGTGCCAGCAGCCCCGCGGGTGGTACGCAGTATTTT. Protein product: CASSPAGGTQYF.

The chain links TRBV7-2 to TRBJ1-1, with D uncertain. The CDR3 has 14 residues. The germline V gene has CDR1 SGHTA and CDR2 FQGNSA. Trimming left V 1 base short and J 0 bases short, with 6 bases between. CDR3 sequence (DNA): TGTGCCAGCAGCTTAGACGCTATGAACACTGAAGCTTTCTTT. It yields the protein CASSLDAMNTEAFF.

The chain links TRBV18 to TRBJ1-5; tentatively, D is TRBD1 (5 bases). The CDR3 is 15 amino acids. Germline loops: CDR1 KGHSH, CDR2 LQKENI. V was pared by 1 base and J by 5 bases, with 12 bases between. The CDR3 DNA sequence: TGTGCCAGCTCACCACTCTCGGGCAGGGATCAGCCCCAGCATTTT. Its translation is CASSPLSGRDQPQHF.

The chain recombines TRBV6-6 with TRBJ2-7; 8 bases are a match to TRBD2. The CDR3 sequence is 16 residues long. Trimming took 2 bases from V and 5 from J; bases not matched to a gene: 11. Germline CDR1 is MNHNY and CDR2 is SVGAGI (reference sequence). In DNA form, the CDR3 reads TGTGCCAGCAGTTACGCCCTAGCGGGCCGAAACAACGAGCAGTACTTC. Translated: CASSYALAGRNNEQYF.

The chain recombines TRBV7-8 with TRBJ1-5; 10 nucleotides match TRBD1. The V segment lost 4 bases and the J segment 7 bases; nucleotides outside the gene matches: 4. Germline V gene sequence: CDR1 SGHVS, CDR2 FQNEAQ. CDR3 size: 14 residues. For the CDR3, the DNA is TGTGCCAGCAGCTCCGACAGGGGGCCCCAGCCCCAGCATTTT. As protein: CASSSDRGPQPQHF.

This chain links TRBV19 with TRBJ2-1; D might be TRBD2 (6 bases). Germline CDR1 LNHDA, CDR2 SQIVND (reference sequence). The CDR3 totals 12 residues. The germline V and J ends were trimmed by 6 bases and 4 bases, with 7 bases remaining between them. CDR3 coding DNA: TGTGCCAGTAGCGGGACTTACAATGAGCAGTTCTTC. Protein: CASSGTYNEQFF.